The clone carrying this T cell receptor (beta chain) has ten or more counts. Trimming stripped 1 base from V and 5 bases from J, with 12 bases between. Germline-derived CDR1 and CDR2 are LNHNV and YYDKDF (reference sequence). The CDR3 is 15 residues long. These data come from a study of low-dose radiotherapy and immunotherapy resistance in tumors. On the study more broadly: Cohort 2 was treated with 1 Gy per fraction every two weeks, amounting to 13 Gy across 26 weeks. Patients took oral aspirin 300 mg daily for four cycles from cycle 1 day 1.

Time point here: before trial treatment. Donors received nivolumab, ipilimumab, aspirin, low-dose cyclophosphamide and low-dose radiotherapy. Alpha and beta chains were covered, as first-strand cDNA relied on TRAV- and TRBV-specific primers. Both a constant-region primer and a V-primer adapter served to amplify TCRs across around 20 PCR cycles. From the reads, TCRdb called clonotypes with MiXCR, one entry per CDR3 protein. The repertoire includes approximately 90,000 distinct CDR3 sequences, over 15% of them detected once, and less than 3.5% sits in the top ten. The sequence was obtained from a male donor with prostate cancer. This rearrangement joins TRBV15 to TRBJ2-1, with a possible D match to TRBD1 (6 bases). Sequencing was performed on PBMCs, taken before treatment. CDR3: CATSRGGQTNNEQFF. The CDR3 nucleotides read TGTGCCACCAGCAGAGGTGGACAGACCAACAATGAGCAGTTCTTC.